Each of the 30 T cell receptor beta chains below was sequenced from the same sample in a study of cytomegalovirus exposure and HLA in healthy donors. PCR was performed using 60 Vbeta and 13 Jbeta primers. Assay used: immunoSEQ multiplex PCR; TCRdb lists only in-frame clones, some missing. The sample has about 140,000 clones, approximately 84% seen once. The sequenced material came from PBMCs. The receptor source for this set is a woman aged 55-69 years in good health and CMV-seropositive.

The J gene is TRBJ2-1, the V gene TRBV30; no firm D call. V lost 4 bases, J lost 10 bases, and 14 bases lay in between. Germline-derived CDR1 and CDR2 are GTSNPN and SVGIG (reference sequence). The CDR3 has 12 amino acids. The CDR3 nucleotides are TGTGCCTGGACCAGAGGTCTGAGGGAGCAGTTCTTC. As protein: CAWTRGLREQFF.

This chain joins TRBV28 and TRBJ2-7; 7 nucleotides agree with TRBD1. Looked up from germline, CDR1 is MDHEN and CDR2 is SYDVKM. CDR3 size: 16 residues. V shed 2 bases and J 0 bases; nucleotides not matched to a gene: 7. Here the CDR3 reads CASSLPLGQTSYEQYF. The CDR3 DNA follows: TGTGCCAGCAGTTTACCCCTGGGACAGACCTCCTACGAGCAGTACTTC.

The V gene is TRBV4-3, the J gene TRBJ1-2, with 10 positions matching TRBD1. The CDR3 extends over 15 amino acids. CDR1 and CDR2 from the germline V gene are LGHNA and YSLEER. The V gene end was trimmed by 6 bases and the J gene end by 2 bases; junction bases not matched to a gene: 6. The CDR3, as DNA: TGCGCCAGCAGGGCCGGACAGGGGGGAAACTATGGCTACACCTTC. Translated, it gives CASRAGQGGNYGYTF.

The sample holds one count of this clone. The V call is TRBV4-3, the J call TRBJ2-2, with 9 bases fitting TRBD2. Germline CDR1 LGHNA, CDR2 YSLEER. The CDR3 is made up of 15 amino acids. The J segment lost 4 bases and the V segment lost 4 bases, leaving 4 bases of the junction unmatched. The CDR3 reads CASSLSGSFTGELFF. CDR3 bases: TGCGCCAGCAGCCTTAGCGGGAGTTTCACCGGGGAGCTGTTTTTT.

The rearrangement links TRBV4-2 to TRBJ2-3; D gene unclear. Germline lookup yields CDR1 LGHNA and CDR2 YNFKEQ. V shed 4 bases and J shed 0 bases, with 8 bases lying between them. This CDR3 has 14 residues. CDR3 residues: CASSPLYSTDTQYF. The CDR3 nucleotides are TGTGCCAGCAGCCCACTATATAGCACAGATACGCAGTATTTT.

V and J are TRBV30 and TRBJ1-1, with no clear D. There are 14 residues in the CDR3. From germline, CDR1 is GTSNPN and CDR2 SVGIG (reference sequence). Trimming left V 0 bases short and J 4 bases short, with 12 bases between. CDR3 loop: CAWSVSGIITEAFF. CDR3 sequence (DNA): TGTGCCTGGAGTGTAAGCGGGATTATCACTGAAGCTTTCTTT.

This clone was recorded a few times. V and J are TRBV7-2 and TRBJ2-1; 13 bases map to TRBD2. The germline V gene encodes CDR1 SGHTA and CDR2 FQGNSA. The trim removed 6 bases at V and 9 bases at J, leaving 8 bases unmatched. This CDR3 contains 15 residues. The CDR3 DNA reads as TGTGCCAGCAGTCGGACTAGCGGGAGTCTTGGTGAGCAGTTCTTC. It translates to CASSRTSGSLGEQFF. The entire variable domain, with the rest obtained from reference TRBV7-2 and TRBJ2-1, is as follows: GAGVSQSPSNKVTEKGKDVELRCDPISGHTALYWYRQSLGQGLEFLIYFQGNSAPDKSGLPSDRFSAERTGGSVSTLTIQRTQQEDSAVYLCASSRTSGSLGEQFFGPGTRLTVL.

The V call is TRBV13, the J call TRBJ1-6, with D perhaps TRBD1 (5 bases). V lost 6 bases to trimming and J lost 3 bases, with 12 bases between them. Germline V gene data show CDR1 as PRHDT and CDR2 as FYEKMQ (reference sequence). The CDR3 runs 15 residues. The CDR3 DNA follows: TGTGCCAGCAGGTTAACGACAGACTATAATTCACCCCTCCACTTT. As protein: CASRLTTDYNSPLHF.

The V gene is TRBV28, the J gene TRBJ2-7, with TRBD2 matching over 9 bases. Germline-derived CDR1 and CDR2 are MDHEN and SYDVKM. J lost 3 bases, V lost 5 bases, and 11 bases had no gene match. This CDR3 contains 16 residues. CDR3 amino acids: CASSPKPGLANYEQYF. The CDR3 nucleotides are TGTGCCAGCAGTCCCAAACCTGGACTAGCGAACTACGAGCAGTACTTC. Together with reference TRBV28 and TRBJ2-7, the CDR3 gives the full variable domain: DVKVTQSSRYLVKRTGEKVFLECVQDMDHENMFWYRQDPGLGLRLIYFSYDVKMKEKGDIPEGYSVSREKKERFSLILESASTNQTSMYLCASSPKPGLANYEQYFGPGTRLTVT.

In this sample, this clone turned up a few times. The chain recombines TRBV7-6 with TRBJ2-7; TRBD1 matches at 7 bases. Germline values: CDR1 SGHVS, CDR2 FNYEAQ. This CDR3 contains 14 residues. Unmatched junction bases numbered 6, after V lost 5 bases and J lost 2 bases. This CDR3 is CASSLTGDTYEQYF. Here the CDR3 DNA reads TGTGCCAGCAGCCTCACAGGGGATACCTACGAGCAGTACTTC.

The chain joins TRBV11-2 to TRBJ1-3; no firm D call. With 5 bases removed from V and 7 bases from J, the gap between germline ends came to 6 bases. The CDR3 covers 11 residues. CDR1 and CDR2 (germline): SGHAT, FQNNGV. CDR3 coding DNA: TGTGCCAGCAGCCCCCAGAACACCATATATTTT. This codes for CASSPQNTIYF.

The chain joins TRBV7-2 to TRBJ2-7, with D tentatively TRBD2 (5 bases). Germline V gene data show CDR1 as SGHTA and CDR2 as FQGNSA. Trimming took off 3 bases at V and 3 bases at J, with 18 bases between the two ends. This CDR3 region has 16 residues. As DNA, the CDR3 is TGTGCCAGCAGCTTCCTCGGGGTGGGCCCGCGCTACGAGCAGTACTTC. Translation gives CASSFLGVGPRYEQYF.

Only one count was recorded for this clone. DNA of the CDR3: TGTGCCAGCAGCTTAGCGATGGATCCCGGAGACAGACAAGAGACCCAGTACTTC. Translated, it gives CASSLAMDPGDRQETQYF. This rearrangement joins TRBV7-8 to TRBJ2-5; D might be TRBD1 (5 bases). In germline, CDR1 is SGHVS, CDR2 FQNEAQ. This CDR3 comprises 18 residues. V dropped 0 bases and J dropped 2 bases, with 19 bases sitting between them.

The chain employs TRBV10-3 and TRBJ2-7; possible D gene TRBD2, 6 bases. Trimming pared 6 bases from V and 9 bases from J, leaving 24 bases between. The CDR3 totals 15 residues. Per the germline V gene, CDR1 is ENHRY and CDR2 is SYGVKD. CDR3: CAIRGDSAGKFGQYF. CDR3 in DNA: TGTGCCATCAGGGGGGACTCGGCCGGGAAGTTTGGGCAGTACTTC.

The chain employs TRBV13 and TRBJ2-2; no clear D. Per germline, CDR1 PRHDT and CDR2 FYEKMQ (reference sequence). Trimming removed 0 bases from V and 7 bases from J, with 12 bases in between. This CDR3 is 15 amino acids long. For the CDR3, the DNA is TGTGCCAGCAGCTTAGGGCCCCGTACGGTCGGGGAGCTGTTTTTT. Amino acid sequence: CASSLGPRTVGELFF.

The gene calls are TRBV6-6 and TRBJ1-2; D ambiguous. CDR1 is MNHNY, CDR2 SVGAGI, per germline (reference sequence). This CDR3 is built from 10 residues. Trimming took off 3 bases at V and 9 bases at J, with 5 bases between the two ends. CDR3: CASSYQSYTF. In DNA, the CDR3 is TGTGCCAGCAGTTATCAGAGCTACACCTTC.

The chain has TRBV29-1 and TRBJ2-3; TRBD2 matches at 8 bases. Germline V lookup: CDR1 SQVTM, CDR2 ANQGSEA. This CDR3 is built from 13 residues. The CDR3 sequence: CTLVAGGEGTQYF. The CDR3 nucleotides are TGCACCTTGGTGGCGGGAGGAGAGGGTACGCAGTATTTT.

The J gene is TRBJ2-3, the V gene TRBV5-1, with 7 bases that match TRBD2. The CDR3 consists of 14 residues. From germline, CDR1 is SGHRS and CDR2 YFSETQ. V gave up 4 bases and J gave up 0 bases; unmatched junction bases: 2. The CDR3 sequence: CASSPGGSTDTQYF. In DNA form, the CDR3 reads TGCGCCAGCAGCCCGGGGGGTAGCACAGATACGCAGTATTTT.

This clone has just one count. The gene calls are TRBV7-9 and TRBJ2-7; tentatively, D is TRBD2 (5 bases). Trimming took off 1 base at V and 3 bases at J, with 10 bases between the two ends. Per the germline V gene, CDR1 is SEHNR and CDR2 is FQNEAQ (reference sequence). The CDR3 runs 14 residues. CDR3 in amino acids: CASSLGVTNYEQYF. CDR3 DNA: TGTGCCAGCAGCTTAGGTGTGACTAACTACGAGCAGTACTTC.

The sample holds a few counts of this clone. CDR3 sequence reads: CASTWGRGLGNEQFF. The CDR3 DNA sequence: TGTGCCAGCACCTGGGGCAGGGGGCTTGGCAATGAGCAGTTCTTC. This sequence joins TRBV11-2 and TRBJ2-1, with 8 bases lining up with TRBD1. The CDR3 spans 15 residues. The germline V gene has CDR1 SGHAT and CDR2 FQNNGV. The junction had 11 bases not matched to a gene; V was cut back by 7 bases and J by 6 bases.

This clone was detected once. V gene TRBV5-1 combines with J gene TRBJ2-1; 8 bases map to TRBD2. The CDR3 is made up of 14 amino acids. Germline V CDR1 and CDR2: SGHRS, YFSETQ. Trimming at V came to 0 bases and at J to 10 bases, leaving 6 bases not matched to a gene. The CDR3 region is CASSLAQSGGEQFF. CDR3 bases: TGCGCCAGCAGCTTGGCGCAGAGCGGGGGAGAGCAGTTCTTC.

This clone was recorded only once. The V gene is TRBV7-8, the J gene TRBJ1-1; D is unresolved. CDR1 and CDR2 from the germline V gene are SGHVS and FQNEAQ. This CDR3 spans 13 amino acids. Between the trimmed V and J ends, which lost 2 bases and 1 base, there was a span of 5 bases. CDR3 protein: CASSLTGNTEAFF. The CDR3 coding sequence is TGTGCCAGCAGCTTAACGGGGAACACTGAAGCTTTCTTT.

This chain uses TRBV6-5 with TRBJ1-2; 11 bases fit TRBD1. Trimming took 5 bases from V and 5 from J; bases not matched to a gene: 1. The germline CDR1 and CDR2 sequences are MNHEY and SVGAGI. The CDR3 contains 13 residues. CDR3 sequence (DNA): TGTGCCAGCAGTAGGGACAGGGGGTATGGCTACACCTTC. It specifies CASSRDRGYGYTF.

The chain recombines TRBV29-1 with TRBJ1-4, with no clear D. Germline values: CDR1 SQVTM, CDR2 ANQGSEA. This CDR3 region has 13 residues. V was cut by 0 bases and J by 7 bases, with 9 bases left in between. The CDR3 loop is CSVEDRGSEKLFF. In DNA form, the CDR3 reads TGCAGCGTTGAAGACCGAGGGAGTGAAAAACTGTTTTTT.

The CDR3 nucleotides read TGTGCCAGCAGTCCCAGGGGGCAGCCCCAGCATTTT. Protein: CASSPRGQPQHF. This chain links TRBV27 with TRBJ1-5; 7 positions match TRBD1. Trimming cost V 5 bases and J 7 bases; bases outside gene matches: 2. The CDR3 is 12 amino acids. Germline loops: CDR1 MNHEY, CDR2 SMNVEV (reference sequence).

As to this clone: In the same sample, other DNA sequences code for this CDR3. The chain couples TRBV9 to TRBJ2-7; the match to TRBD2 covers 7 bases. This CDR3 contains 15 residues. V dropped 2 bases and J dropped 2; count of bases not matched to a gene: 7. In germline, CDR1 is SGDLS, CDR2 YYNGEE. The CDR3 loop is CASSVGGSNTYEQYF. The CDR3 nucleotides read TGTGCCAGCAGCGTGGGGGGGAGCAACACCTACGAGCAGTACTTC. The full variable domain, its missing parts supplied by reference TRBV9 and TRBJ2-7, is DSGVTQTPKHLITATGQRVTLRCSPRSGDLSVYWYQQSLDQGLQFLIQYYNGEERAKGNILERFSAQQFPDLHSELNLSSLELGDSALYFCASSVGGSNTYEQYFGPGTRLTVT.

The V call is TRBV15, the J call TRBJ1-5; TRBD1 aligns across 7 bases. This CDR3 is built from 15 residues. The germline V gene has CDR1 LNHNV and CDR2 YYDKDF (reference sequence). The V segment lost 3 bases and the J segment 6 bases; nucleotides outside the gene matches: 8. CDR3 bases: TGTGCCACCAGCAGTAGACAGGGAGTTGTTCAGCCCCAGCATTTT. Amino acids: CATSSRQGVVQPQHF. The entire variable domain, with the rest obtained from reference TRBV15 and TRBJ1-5, is as follows: DAMVIQNPRYQVTQFGKPVTLSCSQTLNHNVMYWYQQKSSQAPKLLFHYYDKDFNNEADTPDNFQSRRPNTSFCFLDIRSPGLGDTAMYLCATSSRQGVVQPQHFGDGTRLSIL.

J is TRBJ1-2 and V is TRBV4-3; 11 nucleotides match TRBD1. Germline lookup yields CDR1 LGHNA and CDR2 YSLEER. The CDR3 spans 15 residues. J lost 4 bases, V lost 1 base, and 2 bases had no gene match. CDR3 residues: CASSQGTGGLYGYTF. CDR3 nucleotide sequence: TGCGCCAGCAGCCAAGGGACAGGGGGCCTCTATGGCTACACCTTC.

The J gene is TRBJ2-7, the V gene TRBV29-1; 7 bases are a match to TRBD2. V shed 7 bases and J 5 bases; nucleotides not matched to a gene: 8. This CDR3 is 12 amino acids long. Germline CDR1 is SQVTM and CDR2 is ANQGSEA. The CDR3 loop is CSAIRGTNEQYF. The CDR3 nucleotides are TGCAGCGCCATACGGGGGACTAACGAGCAGTACTTC.

The J gene is TRBJ1-1, the V gene TRBV5-1, with D unresolved. Germline CDR1 reads SGHRS; CDR2 reads YFSETQ. V was trimmed by 4 bases and J by 1 base, leaving 11 bases between them. The CDR3 runs 14 residues. The CDR3 region is CASSLSPGNTEAFF. The CDR3 DNA sequence: TGCGCCAGCAGCCTAAGCCCGGGGAACACTGAAGCTTTCTTT.